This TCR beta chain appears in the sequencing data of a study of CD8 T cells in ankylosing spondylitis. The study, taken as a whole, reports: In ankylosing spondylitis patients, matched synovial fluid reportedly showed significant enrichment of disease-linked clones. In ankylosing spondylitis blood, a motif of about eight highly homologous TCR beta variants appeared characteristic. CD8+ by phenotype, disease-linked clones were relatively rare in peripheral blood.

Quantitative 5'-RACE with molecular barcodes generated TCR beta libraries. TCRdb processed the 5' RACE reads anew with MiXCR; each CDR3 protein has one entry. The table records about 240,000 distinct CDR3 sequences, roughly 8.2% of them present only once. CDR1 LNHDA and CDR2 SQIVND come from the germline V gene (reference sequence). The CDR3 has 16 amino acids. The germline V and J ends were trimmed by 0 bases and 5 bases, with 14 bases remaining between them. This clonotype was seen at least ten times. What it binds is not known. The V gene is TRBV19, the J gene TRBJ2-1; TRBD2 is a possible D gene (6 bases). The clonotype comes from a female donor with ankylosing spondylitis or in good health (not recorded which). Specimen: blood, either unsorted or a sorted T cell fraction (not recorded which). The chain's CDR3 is CASSIDGLIGNNEQFF. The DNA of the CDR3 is TGTGCCAGTAGTATAGACGGACTAATTGGTAACAATGAGCAGTTCTTC.